The 2 T cell receptor beta chains presented below share a single source sample, sequenced in a study of blood T cell repertoires in COVID-19. The protocol was immunoSEQ multiplex PCR, while the TCRdb copy is restricted to in-frame clones and leaves out a portion. The sample carries a few hundred thousand clones, 70% to 85% recorded once. The sample comprised peripheral blood. Source of these receptors: a woman aged 40 to 50 who had recovered from COVID-19.

This clone was observed a handful of times. The chain uses TRBV7-2 and TRBJ1-2, with TRBD1 matching over 8 bases. V lost 5 bases and J lost 5; bases outside the gene matches: 10. The germline CDR1 and CDR2 sequences are SGHTA and FQGNSA. The CDR3 spans 15 residues. CDR3 coding DNA: TGTGCCAGCAGCCAAGAGGGACAGGTCAGATATGGCTACACCTTC. Encoded protein: CASSQEGQVRYGYTF.

This clone was seen a handful of times. CDR3 bases: TGTGCCAGCAGTGAAGTTATCAGGGGCTATGGCTACACCTTC. It encodes CASSEVIRGYGYTF. This sequence joins TRBV6-1 and TRBJ1-2; the D gene is possibly TRBD1 (6 bases). Trimming shortened V by 1 base and J by 4 bases, and 10 bases separated the two germline ends. The CDR3 runs to 14 residues. Per the germline V gene, CDR1 is MNHNS and CDR2 is SASEGT.